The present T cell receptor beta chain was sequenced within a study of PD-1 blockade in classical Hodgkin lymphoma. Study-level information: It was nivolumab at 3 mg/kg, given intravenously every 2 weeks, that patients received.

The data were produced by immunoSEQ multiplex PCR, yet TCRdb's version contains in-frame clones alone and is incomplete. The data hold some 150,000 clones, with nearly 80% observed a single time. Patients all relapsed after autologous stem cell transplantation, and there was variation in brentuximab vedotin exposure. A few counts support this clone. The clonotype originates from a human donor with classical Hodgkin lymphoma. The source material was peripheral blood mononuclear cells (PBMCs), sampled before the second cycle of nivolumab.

This CDR3 reads CASSAGPWEQYF. CDR3 in DNA: TGTGCCAGCAGCGCGGGACCTTGGGAGCAGTACTTC. The chain uses TRBV7-8 and TRBJ2-7; D may be TRBD2 (6 bases). Germline loops: CDR1 SGHVS, CDR2 FQNEAQ. The CDR3 is 12 amino acids. Deletions cut 5 bases from V and 7 bases from J, with 12 bases between. The full variable domain, in which reference TRBV7-8 and TRBJ2-7 provide the parts outside the CDR3, is GAGVSQSPRYKVAKRGQDVALRCDPISGHVSLFWYQQALGQGPEFLTYFQNEAQLDKSGLPSDRFFAERPEGSVSTLKIQRTQQEDSAVYLCASSAGPWEQYFGPGTRLTVT.